Listed below are T cell receptor beta chains from one sample, sequenced in a study of blood T cell repertoires in COVID-19. Using immunoSEQ multiplex PCR, the repertoire was profiled, and TCRdb retains in-frame clones only, with some absent. The data show about 210,000 clones, roughly nine tenths seen once. Source material: peripheral blood. The origin of the receptors is a man aged 25-45 years with acute or convalescent COVID-19. Both conserved end residues are part of each CDR3. D genes are given only for firm matches. Clone size is given for some rows only: seen once, a few or many times, or a class if the clone is expanded.

V gene	CDR3 length	D gene	J gene	clone size	CDR3 DNA	CDR3 protein
TRBV2	13	.	TRBJ1-6	.	TGTGCCAGCAGATACAGTGATAATTCACCCCTCCACTTT	CASRYSDNSPLHF
TRBV30	15	TRBD1	TRBJ1-2	.	TGTGCCTGGGTTAAACAGGGGCCGACGCGGTATGGCTACACCTTC	CAWVKQGPTRYGYTF
TRBV2	15	TRBD1	TRBJ2-1	.	TGTGCCAGCGCCTTCGACAGGGTCTCCTACAATGAGCAGTTCTTC	CASAFDRVSYNEQFF
TRBV4-1	15	TRBD1	TRBJ2-2	.	TGCGCCAGTGGAGCCCCGGGACAGGGGGCCGGGGAGCTGTTTTTT	CASGAPGQGAGELFF
TRBV4-1	13	.	TRBJ2-2	.	TGCGCCAGCAGCCAACCCGCGCCGGGGGAGCTGTTTTTT	CASSQPAPGELFF
TRBV19	13	TRBD2	TRBJ2-2	once	TGTGCCGTGGGAGGGATTTACGCCGGGGAGCTGTTTTTT	CAVGGIYAGELFF
TRBV30	13	TRBD1	TRBJ1-1	.	TGTGCCTGGAGTAGACAGGGGGCGACCGAAGCTTTCTTT	CAWSRQGATEAFF
TRBV18	17	TRBD2	TRBJ2-5	.	TGTGCCAGCTCACCTACGGGACTAGCGGGGGACCAAGAGACCCAGTACTTC	CASSPTGLAGDQETQYF
TRBV2	14	TRBD2	TRBJ2-3	few	TGTGCCAGCAGTCGGGACTACGGCACAGATACGCAGTATTTT	CASSRDYGTDTQYF
TRBV5-1	12	TRBD1	TRBJ2-7	once	TGCGCCAGCAGCAGGGAAGGACAGGGACATAACTTC	CASSREGQGHNF
TRBV3-1/TRBV3-2	16	.	TRBJ2-2	.	TGTGCCAGCGGGGATATAGGACAACCGAACACCGGGGAGCTGTTTTTT	CASGDIGQPNTGELFF
TRBV4-2	15	.	TRBJ2-1	.	TGTGCCAGCAGCCGCCAGAGCGGGCAAATTAATGAGCAGTTCTTC	CASSRQSGQINEQFF
TRBV10-1	15	.	TRBJ2-7	.	TGCGCCAGCAGCGATGGAACAGGATACACCTACGAGCAGTACTTC	CASSDGTGYTYEQYF
TRBV28	14	.	TRBJ1-6	.	TGTGCCACCCGCCAGGGGTTAGTGGGTTCACCCCTCCACTTT	CATRQGLVGSPLHF
TRBV28	17	.	TRBJ2-3	.	TGTGCCAGCAGTTTAGCGCTACTAGCCCACCGCGGAGGTACGCAGTATTTT	CASSLALLAHRGGTQYF
TRBV5-4	15	TRBD1	TRBJ2-3	.	TGTGCCAGCAGCTTGCTCGGACAGGGTGCAGATACGCAGTATTTT	CASSLLGQGADTQYF